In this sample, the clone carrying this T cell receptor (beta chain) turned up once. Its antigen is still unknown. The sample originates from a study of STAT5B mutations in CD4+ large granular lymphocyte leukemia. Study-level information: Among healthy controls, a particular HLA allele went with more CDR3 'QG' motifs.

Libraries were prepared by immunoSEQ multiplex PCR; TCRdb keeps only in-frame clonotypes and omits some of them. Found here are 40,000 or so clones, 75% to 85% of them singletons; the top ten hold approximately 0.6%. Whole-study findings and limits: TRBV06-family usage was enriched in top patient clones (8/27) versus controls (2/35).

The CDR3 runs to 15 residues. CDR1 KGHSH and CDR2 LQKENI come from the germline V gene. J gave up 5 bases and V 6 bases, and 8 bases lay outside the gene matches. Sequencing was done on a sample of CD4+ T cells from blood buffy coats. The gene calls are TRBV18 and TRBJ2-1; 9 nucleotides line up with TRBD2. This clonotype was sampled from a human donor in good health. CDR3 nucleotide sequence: TGTGCCAGCTCCCTCCTAGCGGGGCCGAACAATGAGCAGTTCTTC. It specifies CASSLLAGPNNEQFF.